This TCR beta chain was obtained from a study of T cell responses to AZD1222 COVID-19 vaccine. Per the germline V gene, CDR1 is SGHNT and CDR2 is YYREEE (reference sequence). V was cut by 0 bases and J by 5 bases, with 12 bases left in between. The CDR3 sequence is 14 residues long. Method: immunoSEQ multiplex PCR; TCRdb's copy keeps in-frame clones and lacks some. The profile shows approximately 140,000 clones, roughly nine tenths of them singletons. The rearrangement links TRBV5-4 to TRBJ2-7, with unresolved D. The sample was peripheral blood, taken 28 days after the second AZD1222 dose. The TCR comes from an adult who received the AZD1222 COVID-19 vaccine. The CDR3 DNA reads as TGTGCCAGCAGCTTGGGGTGGGGTAAGGACGAGCAGTACTTC. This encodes CASSLGWGKDEQYF.